The present T cell receptor (beta chain) was sequenced within a study of blood T cell repertoires in COVID-19. In the study overall: The United States, Italy and Spain provided the acute and convalescent COVID-19 samples.

In this sample, this clone turned up once. CDR3 length equals 15 residues. Per germline, CDR1 ENHRY and CDR2 SYGVKD. Trimming left V 3 bases short and J 7 bases short, with 13 bases between. How the authors handled the data: Researchers report that nucleated cell counts were estimated from reference gene primer amplification. Only in-frame clones appear in the TCRdb table, and some are missing; sequencing was by immunoSEQ multiplex PCR. V, J and clone size are taken as reported in that table, and D and trimming were inferred from the DNA itself. This sample has 150,000 to 200,000 clones, with over 70% found just once. The cohort comprised adults aged 18 to 89 years residing in some 24 US areas.

The chain is built from TRBV10-3 and TRBJ1-6; the D is unclear. The TCR was taken from a man in his fifties or sixties who had recovered from COVID-19. Sequenced material: PBMCs or T cells enriched from blood (not recorded which). This chain's CDR3 is CAISDRTAGNSPLHF. The CDR3 DNA reads as TGTGCCATCAGTGATAGGACTGCGGGGAATTCACCCCTCCACTTT.